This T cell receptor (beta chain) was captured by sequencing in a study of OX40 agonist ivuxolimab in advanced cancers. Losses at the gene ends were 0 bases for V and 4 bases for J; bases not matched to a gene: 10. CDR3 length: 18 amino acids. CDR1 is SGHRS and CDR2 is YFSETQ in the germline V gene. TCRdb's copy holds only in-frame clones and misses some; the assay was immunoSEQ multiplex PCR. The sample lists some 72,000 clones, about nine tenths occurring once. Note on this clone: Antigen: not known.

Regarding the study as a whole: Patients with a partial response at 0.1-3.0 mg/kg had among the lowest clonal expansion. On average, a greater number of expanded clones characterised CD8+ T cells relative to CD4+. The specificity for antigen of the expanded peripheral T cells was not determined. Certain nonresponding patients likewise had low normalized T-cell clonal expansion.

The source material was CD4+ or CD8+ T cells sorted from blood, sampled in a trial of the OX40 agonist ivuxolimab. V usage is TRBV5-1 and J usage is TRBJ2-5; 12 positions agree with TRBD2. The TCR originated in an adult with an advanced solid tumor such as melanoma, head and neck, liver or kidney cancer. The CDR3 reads CASSLGALAGGTSETQYF. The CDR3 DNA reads TGCGCCAGCAGCTTGGGGGCCCTAGCGGGAGGGACGTCAGAGACCCAGTACTTC.